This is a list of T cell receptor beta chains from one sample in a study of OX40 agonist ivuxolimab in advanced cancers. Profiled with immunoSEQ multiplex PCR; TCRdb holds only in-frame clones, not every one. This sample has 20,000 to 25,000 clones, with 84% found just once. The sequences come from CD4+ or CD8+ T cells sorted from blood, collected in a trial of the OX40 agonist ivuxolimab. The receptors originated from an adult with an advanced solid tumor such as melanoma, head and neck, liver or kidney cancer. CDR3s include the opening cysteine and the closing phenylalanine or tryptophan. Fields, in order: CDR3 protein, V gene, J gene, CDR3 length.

cdr3_aa: CASSSGQGVAEAFF
v_call: TRBV6-5
j_call: TRBJ1-1
cdr3_length: 14

cdr3_aa: CASSFGEAGNTIYF
v_call: TRBV7-8
j_call: TRBJ1-3
cdr3_length: 14

cdr3_aa: CASSQERAVSYNEQFF
v_call: TRBV4-3
j_call: TRBJ2-1
cdr3_length: 16

cdr3_aa: CASSLEVSGGRTDTQYF
v_call: TRBV5-1
j_call: TRBJ2-3
cdr3_length: 17

cdr3_aa: CASSSGNVAETQYF
v_call: TRBV7-9
j_call: TRBJ2-5
cdr3_length: 14

cdr3_aa: CASKGGRAGDEQFF
v_call: TRBV4-2
j_call: TRBJ2-1
cdr3_length: 14

cdr3_aa: CASSGSRDRARSEQYF
v_call: TRBV7-9
j_call: TRBJ2-7
cdr3_length: 16

cdr3_aa: CASKPATPSPLHF
v_call: TRBV6-5
j_call: TRBJ1-6
cdr3_length: 13

cdr3_aa: CAWSGLAGVEQYF
v_call: TRBV30
j_call: TRBJ2-7
cdr3_length: 13

cdr3_aa: CASSPRGRPYYGYTF
v_call: TRBV27
j_call: TRBJ1-2
cdr3_length: 15

cdr3_aa: CASGDLGGGNEQFF
v_call: TRBV13
j_call: TRBJ2-1
cdr3_length: 14

cdr3_aa: CSVEPAGGPTGELFF
v_call: TRBV29-1
j_call: TRBJ2-2
cdr3_length: 15

cdr3_aa: CSALVLETQYF
v_call: TRBV20-1
j_call: TRBJ2-5
cdr3_length: 11

cdr3_aa: CASSQTSGVYNEQFF
v_call: TRBV7-2
j_call: TRBJ2-1
cdr3_length: 15

cdr3_aa: CASSYWAGRLGETQYF
v_call: TRBV6-6
j_call: TRBJ2-5
cdr3_length: 16

cdr3_aa: CASSYSRISSTDTQYF
v_call: TRBV6-5
j_call: TRBJ2-3
cdr3_length: 16

cdr3_aa: CASSLTAGTGSYEQYF
v_call: TRBV7-1
j_call: TRBJ2-7
cdr3_length: 16

cdr3_aa: CSARVVDEQFF
v_call: TRBV20-1
j_call: TRBJ2-1
cdr3_length: 11

cdr3_aa: CASSSRRNTEAFF
v_call: TRBV6-6
j_call: TRBJ1-1
cdr3_length: 13

cdr3_aa: CASKSGGGMNTEAFF
v_call: TRBV5-1
j_call: TRBJ1-1
cdr3_length: 15

cdr3_aa: CASSVLAGTAGNTIYF
v_call: TRBV9
j_call: TRBJ1-3
cdr3_length: 16

cdr3_aa: CASRDRARNGYTF
v_call: TRBV19
j_call: TRBJ1-2
cdr3_length: 13

cdr3_aa: CASSLAPLAGGYLRFEQYF
v_call: TRBV7-9
j_call: TRBJ2-7
cdr3_length: 19

cdr3_aa: CASSLPSGSREQFF
v_call: TRBV5-4
j_call: TRBJ2-1
cdr3_length: 14

cdr3_aa: CASSLTTGGSEAFF
v_call: TRBV5-1
j_call: TRBJ1-1
cdr3_length: 14

cdr3_aa: CASSVTMDADTQYF
v_call: TRBV9
j_call: TRBJ2-3
cdr3_length: 14

cdr3_aa: CASSPFLGNTEAFF
v_call: TRBV5-1
j_call: TRBJ1-1
cdr3_length: 14

cdr3_aa: CASSRSGDNEQFF
v_call: TRBV4-3
j_call: TRBJ2-1
cdr3_length: 13

cdr3_aa: CASSLRGPNEQFF
v_call: TRBV5-4
j_call: TRBJ2-1
cdr3_length: 13

cdr3_aa: CSVEVGANSPLHF
v_call: TRBV29-1
j_call: TRBJ1-6
cdr3_length: 13

cdr3_aa: CASSWDRVHEQYF
v_call: TRBV5-4
j_call: TRBJ2-7
cdr3_length: 13

cdr3_aa: CASSQGQGQETQYF
v_call: TRBV5-6
j_call: TRBJ2-5
cdr3_length: 14

cdr3_aa: CASSPPTTGRETQYF
v_call: TRBV2
j_call: TRBJ2-5
cdr3_length: 15

cdr3_aa: CASSPLNNQPQHF
v_call: TRBV18
j_call: TRBJ1-5
cdr3_length: 13

cdr3_aa: CASSDPPGAKNIQYF
v_call: TRBV6-4
j_call: TRBJ2-4
cdr3_length: 15

cdr3_aa: CASSLPSTDTQYF
v_call: TRBV7-2
j_call: TRBJ2-3
cdr3_length: 13

cdr3_aa: CASSDRGTSYEQYF
v_call: TRBV19
j_call: TRBJ2-7
cdr3_length: 14

cdr3_aa: CASSTRGGDTQYF
v_call: TRBV7-6
j_call: TRBJ2-3
cdr3_length: 13

cdr3_aa: CASSLERSFYGYTF
v_call: TRBV5-4
j_call: TRBJ1-2
cdr3_length: 14

cdr3_aa: CASSSAGTGANEAFF
v_call: TRBV5-4
j_call: TRBJ1-1
cdr3_length: 15

cdr3_aa: CASSAQGEGTDTQYF
v_call: TRBV11-3
j_call: TRBJ2-3
cdr3_length: 15

cdr3_aa: CASSSRQNSPLHF
v_call: TRBV7-3
j_call: TRBJ1-6
cdr3_length: 13

cdr3_aa: CASSQAITYSNQPQHF
v_call: TRBV4-1
j_call: TRBJ1-5
cdr3_length: 16